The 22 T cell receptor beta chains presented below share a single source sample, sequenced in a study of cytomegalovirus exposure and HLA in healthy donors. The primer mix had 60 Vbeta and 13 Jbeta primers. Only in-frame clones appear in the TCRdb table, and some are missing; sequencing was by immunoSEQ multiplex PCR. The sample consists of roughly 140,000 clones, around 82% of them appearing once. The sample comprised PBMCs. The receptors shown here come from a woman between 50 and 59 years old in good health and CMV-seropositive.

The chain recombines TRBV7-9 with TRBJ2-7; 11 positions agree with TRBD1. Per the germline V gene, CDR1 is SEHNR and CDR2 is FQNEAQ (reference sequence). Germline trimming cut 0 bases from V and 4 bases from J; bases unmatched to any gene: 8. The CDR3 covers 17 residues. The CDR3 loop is CASSLAPGTGGMYEQYF. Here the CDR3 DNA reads TGTGCCAGCAGCTTAGCGCCAGGGACAGGGGGTATGTACGAGCAGTACTTC.

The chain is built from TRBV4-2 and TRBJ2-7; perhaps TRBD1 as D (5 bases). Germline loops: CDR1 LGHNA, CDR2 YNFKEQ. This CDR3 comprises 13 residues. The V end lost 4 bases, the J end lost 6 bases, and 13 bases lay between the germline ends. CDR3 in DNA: TGTGCCAGCAGCCGAAGGTACGACAGCGAGCAGTACTTC. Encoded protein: CASSRRYDSEQYF.

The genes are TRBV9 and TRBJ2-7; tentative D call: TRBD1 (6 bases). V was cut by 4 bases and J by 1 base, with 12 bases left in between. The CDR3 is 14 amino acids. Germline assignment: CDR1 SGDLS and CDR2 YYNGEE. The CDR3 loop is CASSSQGISYEQYF. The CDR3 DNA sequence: TGTGCCAGCAGCAGCCAGGGGATATCCTACGAGCAGTACTTC. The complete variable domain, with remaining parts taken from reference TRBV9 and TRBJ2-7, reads DSGVTQTPKHLITATGQRVTLRCSPRSGDLSVYWYQQSLDQGLQFLIQYYNGEERAKGNILERFSAQQFPDLHSELNLSSLELGDSALYFCASSSQGISYEQYFGPGTRLTVT.

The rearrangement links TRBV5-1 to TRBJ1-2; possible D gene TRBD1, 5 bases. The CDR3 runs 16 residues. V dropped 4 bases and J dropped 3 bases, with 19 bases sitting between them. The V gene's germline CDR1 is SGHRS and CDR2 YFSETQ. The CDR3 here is CASSLIGQGIDYGYTF. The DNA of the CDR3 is TGCGCCAGCAGCCTTATAGGACAAGGGATAGACTATGGCTACACCTTC.

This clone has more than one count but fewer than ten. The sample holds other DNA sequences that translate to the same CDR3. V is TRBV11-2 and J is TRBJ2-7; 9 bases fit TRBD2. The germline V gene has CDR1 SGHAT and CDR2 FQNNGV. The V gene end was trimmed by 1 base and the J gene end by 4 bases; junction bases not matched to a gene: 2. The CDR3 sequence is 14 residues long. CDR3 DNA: TGTGCCAGCAGCTTAGGCCTAGCGGGGTACGAGCAGTACTTC. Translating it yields CASSLGLAGYEQYF.

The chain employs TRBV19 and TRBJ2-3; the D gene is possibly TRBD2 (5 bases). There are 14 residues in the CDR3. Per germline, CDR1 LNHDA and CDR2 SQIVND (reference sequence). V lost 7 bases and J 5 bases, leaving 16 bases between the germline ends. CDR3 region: CASIGPGSRDTQYF. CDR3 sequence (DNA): TGTGCCAGTATTGGTCCGGGGTCTAGAGATACGCAGTATTTT.

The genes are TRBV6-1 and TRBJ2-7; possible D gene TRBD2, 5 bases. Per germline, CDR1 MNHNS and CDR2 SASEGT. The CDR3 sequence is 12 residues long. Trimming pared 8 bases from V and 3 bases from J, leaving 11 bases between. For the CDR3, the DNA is TGTGCCAGCTTTCGGGGAAGCTACGAGCAGTACTTC. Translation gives CASFRGSYEQYF.

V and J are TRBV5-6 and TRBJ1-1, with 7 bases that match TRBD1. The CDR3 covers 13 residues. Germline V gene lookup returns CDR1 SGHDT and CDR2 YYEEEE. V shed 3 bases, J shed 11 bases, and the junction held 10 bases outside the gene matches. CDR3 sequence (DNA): TGTGCCAGCAGCTCGATAACAGGGGAGGAGGCTTTCTTT. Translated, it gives CASSSITGEEAFF.

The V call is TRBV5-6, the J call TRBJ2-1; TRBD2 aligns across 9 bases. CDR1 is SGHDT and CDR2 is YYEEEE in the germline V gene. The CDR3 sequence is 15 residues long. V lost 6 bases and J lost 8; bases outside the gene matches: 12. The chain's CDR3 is CASTVGGGAVYEQFF. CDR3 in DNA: TGTGCCAGCACCGTCGGCGGGGGGGCGGTCTATGAGCAGTTCTTC.

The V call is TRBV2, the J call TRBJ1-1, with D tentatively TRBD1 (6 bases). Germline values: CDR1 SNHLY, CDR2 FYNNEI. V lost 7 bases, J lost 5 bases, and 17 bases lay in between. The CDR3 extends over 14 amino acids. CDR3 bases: TGTGCCAGCACTCACAGGGAGGGTTCAACTGAAGCTTTCTTT. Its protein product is CASTHREGSTEAFF.

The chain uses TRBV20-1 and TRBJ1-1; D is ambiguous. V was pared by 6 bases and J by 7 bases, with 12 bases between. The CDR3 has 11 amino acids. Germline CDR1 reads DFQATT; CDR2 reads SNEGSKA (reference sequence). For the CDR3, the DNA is TGCAGTGCCAATCCGGTTAATGAAGCTTTCTTT. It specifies CSANPVNEAFF.

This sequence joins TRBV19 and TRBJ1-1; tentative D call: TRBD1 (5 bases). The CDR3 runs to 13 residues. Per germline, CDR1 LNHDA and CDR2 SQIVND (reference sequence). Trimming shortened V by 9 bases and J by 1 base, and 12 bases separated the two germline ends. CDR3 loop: CASRYDRNTEAFF. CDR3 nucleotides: TGTGCCAGCAGATACGACAGGAACACTGAAGCTTTCTTT.

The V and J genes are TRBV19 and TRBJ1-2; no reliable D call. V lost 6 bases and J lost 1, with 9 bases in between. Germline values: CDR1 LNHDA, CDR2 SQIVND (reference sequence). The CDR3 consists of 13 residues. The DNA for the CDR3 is TGTGCCAGTAGGGTGGGGAGTAACTATGGCTACACCTTC. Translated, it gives CASRVGSNYGYTF.

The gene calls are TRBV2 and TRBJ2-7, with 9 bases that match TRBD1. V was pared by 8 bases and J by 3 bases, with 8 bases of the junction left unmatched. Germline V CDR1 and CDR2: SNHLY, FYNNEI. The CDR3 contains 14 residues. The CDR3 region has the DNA TGTGCCAGCGCCAATGGACAGGGGAGCTACGAGCAGTACTTC. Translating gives CASANGQGSYEQYF.

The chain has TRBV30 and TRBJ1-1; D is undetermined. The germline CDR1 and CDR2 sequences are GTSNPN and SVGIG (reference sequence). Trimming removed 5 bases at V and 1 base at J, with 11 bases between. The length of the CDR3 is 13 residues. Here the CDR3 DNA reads TGTGCCTGGCACAGCACAGAGAACACTGAAGCTTTCTTT. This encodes CAWHSTENTEAFF.

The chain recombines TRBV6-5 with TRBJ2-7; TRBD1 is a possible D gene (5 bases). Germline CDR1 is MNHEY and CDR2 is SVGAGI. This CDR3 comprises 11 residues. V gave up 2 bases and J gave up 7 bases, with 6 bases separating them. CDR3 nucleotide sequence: TGTGCCAGCAGTTACAGGACAGAGCAGTACTTC. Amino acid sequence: CASSYRTEQYF.

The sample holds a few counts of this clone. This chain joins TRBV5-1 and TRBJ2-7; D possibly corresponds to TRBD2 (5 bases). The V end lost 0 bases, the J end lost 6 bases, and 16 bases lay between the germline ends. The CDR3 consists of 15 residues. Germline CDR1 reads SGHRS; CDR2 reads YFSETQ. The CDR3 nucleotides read TGCGCCAGCAGCTTGGCCCGGGGTGATCGGGGCGAGCAGTACTTC. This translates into CASSLARGDRGEQYF.

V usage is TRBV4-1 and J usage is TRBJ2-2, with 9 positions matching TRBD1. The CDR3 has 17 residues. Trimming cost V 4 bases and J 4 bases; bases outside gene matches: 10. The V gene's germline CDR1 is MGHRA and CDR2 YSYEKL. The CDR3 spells CASSPSTGGVVTGELFF. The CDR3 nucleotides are TGCGCCAGCAGCCCATCCACAGGGGGCGTCGTCACCGGGGAGCTGTTTTTT.

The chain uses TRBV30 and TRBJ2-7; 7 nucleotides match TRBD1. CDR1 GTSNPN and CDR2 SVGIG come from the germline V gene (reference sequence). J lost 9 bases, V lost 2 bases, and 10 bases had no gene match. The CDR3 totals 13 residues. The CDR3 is CAWSTQQGMGQYF. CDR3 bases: TGTGCCTGGAGTACCCAACAGGGGATGGGGCAGTACTTC.

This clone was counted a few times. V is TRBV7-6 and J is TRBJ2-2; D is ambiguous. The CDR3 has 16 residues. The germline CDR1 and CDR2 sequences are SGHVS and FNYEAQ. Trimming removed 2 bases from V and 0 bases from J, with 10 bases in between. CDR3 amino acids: CASSLMTVSNTGELFF. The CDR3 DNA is TGTGCCAGCAGCTTAATGACTGTATCGAACACCGGGGAGCTGTTTTTT.

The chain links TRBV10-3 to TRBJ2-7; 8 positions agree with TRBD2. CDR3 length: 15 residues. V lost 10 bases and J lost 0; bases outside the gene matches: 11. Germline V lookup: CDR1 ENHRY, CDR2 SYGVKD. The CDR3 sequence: CATAPGLVGSYEQYF. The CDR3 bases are TGTGCCACCGCCCCGGGACTAGTAGGCTCCTACGAGCAGTACTTC.

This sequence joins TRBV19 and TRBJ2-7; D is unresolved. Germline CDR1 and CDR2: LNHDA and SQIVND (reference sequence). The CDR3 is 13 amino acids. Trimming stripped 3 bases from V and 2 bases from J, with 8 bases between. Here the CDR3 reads CASSMTYPYEQYF. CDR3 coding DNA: TGTGCCAGTAGTATGACTTACCCCTACGAGCAGTACTTC.